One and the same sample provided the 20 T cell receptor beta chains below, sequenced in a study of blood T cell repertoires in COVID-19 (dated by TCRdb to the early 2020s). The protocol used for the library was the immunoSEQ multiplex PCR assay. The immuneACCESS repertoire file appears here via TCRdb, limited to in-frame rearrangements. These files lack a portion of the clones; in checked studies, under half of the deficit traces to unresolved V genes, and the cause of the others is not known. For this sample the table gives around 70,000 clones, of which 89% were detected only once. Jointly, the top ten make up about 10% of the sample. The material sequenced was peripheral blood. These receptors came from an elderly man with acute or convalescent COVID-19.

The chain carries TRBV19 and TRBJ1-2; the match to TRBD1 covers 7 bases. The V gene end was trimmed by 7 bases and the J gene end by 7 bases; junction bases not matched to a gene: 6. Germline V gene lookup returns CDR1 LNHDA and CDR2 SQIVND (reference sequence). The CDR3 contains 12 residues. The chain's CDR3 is CASTEDRIGYTF. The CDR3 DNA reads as TGTGCCAGTACCGAGGACAGGATTGGCTACACCTTC.

CDR3 amino acids: CASSSRTGGTEAFF. CDR3 sequence (DNA): TGTGCCAGCAGCTCTCGGACAGGGGGGACTGAAGCTTTCTTT. The chain joins TRBV7-2 to TRBJ1-1, with 10 bases lining up with TRBD1. V gave up 4 bases and J gave up 5 bases; unmatched junction bases: 4. Per germline, CDR1 SGHTA and CDR2 FQGNSA. The CDR3 length is 14 residues.

DNA of the CDR3: TGTGCCTGGAGTCAGGGCCCCAACTATGGCTACACCTTC. This gives the protein CAWSQGPNYGYTF. The chain has TRBV30 and TRBJ1-2, with D perhaps matching TRBD1 (5 bases). The germline V gene has CDR1 GTSNPN and CDR2 SVGIG (reference sequence). The CDR3 spans 13 residues. The ends were cut back, 2 bases at V and 2 bases at J, with 9 bases in the middle.

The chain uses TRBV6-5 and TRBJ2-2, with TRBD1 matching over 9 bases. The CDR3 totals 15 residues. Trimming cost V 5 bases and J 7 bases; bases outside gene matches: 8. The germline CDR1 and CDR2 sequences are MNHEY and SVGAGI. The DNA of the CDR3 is TGTGCCAGCAGTCACAGGGGACAGGGAAACGGGGAGCTGTTTTTT. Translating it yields CASSHRGQGNGELFF.

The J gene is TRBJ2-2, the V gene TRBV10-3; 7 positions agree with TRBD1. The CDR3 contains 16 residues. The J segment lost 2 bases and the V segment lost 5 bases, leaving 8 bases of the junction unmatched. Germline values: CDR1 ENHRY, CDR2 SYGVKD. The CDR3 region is CAISSRQGTNTGELFF. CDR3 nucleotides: TGTGCCATCAGTTCCCGACAGGGAACCAACACCGGGGAGCTGTTTTTT.

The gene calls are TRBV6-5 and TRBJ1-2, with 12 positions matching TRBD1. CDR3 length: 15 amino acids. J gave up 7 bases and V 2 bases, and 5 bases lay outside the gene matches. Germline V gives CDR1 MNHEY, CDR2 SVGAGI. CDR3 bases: TGTGCCAGCAGTTACAGGGACAGGGGGCTCGGTGGCTACACCTTC. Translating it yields CASSYRDRGLGGYTF.

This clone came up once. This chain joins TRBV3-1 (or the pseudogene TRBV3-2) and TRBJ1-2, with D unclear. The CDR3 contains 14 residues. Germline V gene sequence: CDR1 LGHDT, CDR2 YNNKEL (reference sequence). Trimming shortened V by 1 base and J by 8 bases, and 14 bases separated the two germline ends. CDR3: CASSQGAPGGGYTF. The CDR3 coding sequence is TGTGCCAGCAGCCAAGGAGCCCCCGGAGGAGGCTACACCTTC.

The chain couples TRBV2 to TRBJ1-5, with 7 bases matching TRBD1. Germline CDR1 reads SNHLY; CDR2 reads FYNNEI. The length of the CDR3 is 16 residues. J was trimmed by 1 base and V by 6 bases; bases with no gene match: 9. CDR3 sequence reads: CASRDREFRSNQPQHF. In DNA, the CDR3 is TGTGCCAGCAGAGACAGGGAATTTCGGAGCAATCAGCCCCAGCATTTT.

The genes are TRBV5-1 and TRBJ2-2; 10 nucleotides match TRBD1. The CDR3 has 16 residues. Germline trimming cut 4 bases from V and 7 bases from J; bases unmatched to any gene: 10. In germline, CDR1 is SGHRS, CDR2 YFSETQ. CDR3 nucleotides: TGCGCCAGCAGCCATGGACAGGGGGTGATAGGCGGGGAGCTGTTTTTT. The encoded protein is CASSHGQGVIGGELFF.

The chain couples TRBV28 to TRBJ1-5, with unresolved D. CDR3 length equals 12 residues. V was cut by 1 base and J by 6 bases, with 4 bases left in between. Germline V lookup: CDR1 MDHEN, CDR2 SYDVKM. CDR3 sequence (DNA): TGTGCCAGCAGTTTATCGGTTCAGCCCCAGCATTTT. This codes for CASSLSVQPQHF.

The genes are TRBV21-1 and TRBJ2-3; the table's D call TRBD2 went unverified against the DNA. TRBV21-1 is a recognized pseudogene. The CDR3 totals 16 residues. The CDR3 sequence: CASTPGAGPRTDTQYF. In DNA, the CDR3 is TGTGCCAGCACCCCGGGAGCGGGACCACGCACAGATACGCAGTATTTT.

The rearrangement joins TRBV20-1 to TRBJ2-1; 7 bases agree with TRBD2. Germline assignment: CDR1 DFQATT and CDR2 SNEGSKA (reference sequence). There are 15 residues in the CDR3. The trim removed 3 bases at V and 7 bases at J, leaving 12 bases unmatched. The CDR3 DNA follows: TGCAGTGCTAGTCTCCCATCTAGCGGACGGAATGAGCAGTTCTTC. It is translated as CSASLPSSGRNEQFF.

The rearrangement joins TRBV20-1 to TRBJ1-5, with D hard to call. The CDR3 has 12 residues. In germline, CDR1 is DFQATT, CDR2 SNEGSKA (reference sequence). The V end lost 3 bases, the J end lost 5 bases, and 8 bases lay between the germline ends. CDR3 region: CSASSPDQPQHF. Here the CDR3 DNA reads TGCAGTGCTAGTTCACCGGATCAGCCCCAGCATTTT.

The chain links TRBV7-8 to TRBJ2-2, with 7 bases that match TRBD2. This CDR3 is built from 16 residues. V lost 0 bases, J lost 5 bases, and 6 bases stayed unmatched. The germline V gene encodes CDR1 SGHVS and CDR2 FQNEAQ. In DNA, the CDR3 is TGTGCCAGCAGCTTAGCTCGTAATAGCGGGACCGGGGAGCTGTTTTTT. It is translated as CASSLARNSGTGELFF.

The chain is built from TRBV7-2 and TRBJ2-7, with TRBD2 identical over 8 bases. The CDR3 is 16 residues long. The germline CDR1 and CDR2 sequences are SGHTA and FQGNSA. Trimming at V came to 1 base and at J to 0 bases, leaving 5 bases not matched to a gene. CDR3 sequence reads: CASSLVSGGSSYEQYF. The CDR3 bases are TGTGCCAGCAGCTTAGTAAGCGGGGGAAGCTCCTACGAGCAGTACTTC.

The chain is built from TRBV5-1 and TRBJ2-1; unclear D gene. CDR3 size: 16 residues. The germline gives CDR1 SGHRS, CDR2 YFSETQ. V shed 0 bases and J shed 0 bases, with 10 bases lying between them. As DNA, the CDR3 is TGCGCCAGCAGCTTGGGGTGGCAGGACTCCTACAATGAGCAGTTCTTC. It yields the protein CASSLGWQDSYNEQFF.

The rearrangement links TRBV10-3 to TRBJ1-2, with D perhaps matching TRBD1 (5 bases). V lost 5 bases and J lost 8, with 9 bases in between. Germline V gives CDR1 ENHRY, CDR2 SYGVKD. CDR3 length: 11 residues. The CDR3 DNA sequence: TGTGCCATCAGTCGGGGGGAAGGCTACACCTTC. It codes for CAISRGEGYTF.

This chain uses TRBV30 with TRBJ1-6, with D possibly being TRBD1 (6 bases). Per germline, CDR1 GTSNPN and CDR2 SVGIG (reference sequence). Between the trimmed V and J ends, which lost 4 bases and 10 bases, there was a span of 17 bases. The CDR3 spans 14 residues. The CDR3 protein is CAWNGGGAGSPLHF. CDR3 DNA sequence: TGTGCCTGGAACGGCGGGGGGGCAGGCTCACCCCTCCACTTT.

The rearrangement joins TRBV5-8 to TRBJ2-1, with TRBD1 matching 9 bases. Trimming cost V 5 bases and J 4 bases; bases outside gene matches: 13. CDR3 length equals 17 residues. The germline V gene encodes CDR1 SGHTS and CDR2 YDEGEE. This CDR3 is CASRSAVGQGAYNEQFF. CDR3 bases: TGTGCCAGCAGATCCGCCGTGGGACAGGGAGCTTACAATGAGCAGTTCTTC.

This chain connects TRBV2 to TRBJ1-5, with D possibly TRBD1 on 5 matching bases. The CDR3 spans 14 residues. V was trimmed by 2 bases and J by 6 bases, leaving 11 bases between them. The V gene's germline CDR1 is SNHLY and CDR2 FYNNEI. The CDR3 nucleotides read TGTGCCAGCAGTGAACAGGGTCTAGGTCAGCCCCAGCATTTT. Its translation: CASSEQGLGQPQHF.